The 7 T cell receptor beta chains below were found in one sample sequenced in a study of blood T cell repertoires in COVID-19. Sequencing was performed with immunoSEQ multiplex PCR; in TCRdb, only in-frame clones are kept and a portion is missing. Of roughly 230,000 clones in the sample, over 70% were seen once. Sequences were obtained from peripheral blood. These receptor sequences come from a man aged 35-49 years with acute or convalescent COVID-19.

The rearrangement uses TRBV19 and TRBJ1-5, with TRBD1 identical over 9 bases. Looked up from germline, CDR1 is LNHDA and CDR2 is SQIVND (reference sequence). V shed 5 bases and J 3 bases; nucleotides not matched to a gene: 8. This CDR3 is 16 amino acids long. CDR3 residues: CASSLSGTGINQPQHF. Written as DNA, the CDR3 is TGTGCCAGTAGTCTATCCGGGACAGGGATCAATCAGCCCCAGCATTTT.

V usage is TRBV7-6 and J usage is TRBJ1-1, with 7 bases lining up with TRBD1. This CDR3 comprises 12 residues. In germline, CDR1 is SGHVS, CDR2 FNYEAQ. V lost 4 bases to trimming and J lost 7 bases; unmatched junction nucleotides: 3. The CDR3 protein is CASSSDRSEAFF. The CDR3 DNA sequence: TGTGCCAGCAGCTCGGACAGGAGTGAAGCTTTCTTT.

DNA for the CDR3: TGTGCCAGCAGCTTGAACCCCGCAGGGGGGAATGAAAAACTGTTTTTT. The encoded protein is CASSLNPAGGNEKLFF. The chain employs TRBV11-2 and TRBJ1-4; 7 bases are a match to TRBD1. The germline CDR1 and CDR2 sequences are SGHAT and FQNNGV. CDR3 length: 16 amino acids. J gave up 5 bases and V 3 bases, and 9 bases lay outside the gene matches.

The rearrangement joins TRBV7-9 to TRBJ2-3; TRBD1 is a possible D gene (7 bases). This CDR3 comprises 14 residues. Germline CDR1 is SEHNR and CDR2 is FQNEAQ (reference sequence). Trimming shortened V by 5 bases and J by 4 bases, and 13 bases separated the two germline ends. The CDR3 region is CASSVTRGPDTQYF. The CDR3 coding sequence is TGTGCCAGCAGCGTGACTAGGGGGCCAGATACGCAGTATTTT.

The chain recombines TRBV12-5 with TRBJ2-3; possible D gene TRBD1, 5 bases. The V gene's germline CDR1 is LGHNT and CDR2 FRNRAP. Deletions cut 0 bases from V and 0 bases from J, with 13 bases between. The CDR3 loop spans 17 amino acids. For the CDR3, the DNA is TGTGCTAGTGGTTTGGTCGTAGGGGCACCTAGCACAGATACGCAGTATTTT. Its translation is CASGLVVGAPSTDTQYF.

V and J are TRBV29-1 and TRBJ1-1; D unresolved. Between the trimmed V and J ends, which lost 2 bases and 0 bases, there was a span of 7 bases. Per the germline V gene, CDR1 is SQVTM and CDR2 is ANQGSEA. This CDR3 has 13 amino acids. The CDR3 DNA sequence: TGCAGCGTTGAACGGTCCATGAACACTGAAGCTTTCTTT. This sequence encodes CSVERSMNTEAFF.

The V call is TRBV7-6, the J call TRBJ2-1, with 8 nucleotides matching TRBD2. V lost 4 bases and J lost 4; bases outside the gene matches: 9. Germline V gene data show CDR1 as SGHVS and CDR2 as FNYEAQ. There are 16 residues in the CDR3. The CDR3 protein is CASSSLAGIDYNEQFF. Written as DNA, the CDR3 is TGTGCCAGCAGCTCCTTAGCGGGAATAGATTACAATGAGCAGTTCTTC.